This T cell receptor (beta chain) was found in a study of identifying expanded T cells in peripheral blood. Healthy donors had no documented immune events, such as infections, while sampled. This clone came up once. The antigen remains undetermined. The table came from immunoSEQ multiplex PCR; TCRdb's copy has only in-frame clones and leaves some out. The sample records 130,000 or so clones, around 84% being singletons. Trimming stripped 0 bases from V and 3 bases from J, with 12 bases between. Germline V gene lookup returns CDR1 MNHEY and CDR2 SVGAGI. This CDR3 is built from 15 residues. Study-level results: Technical replicates showed roughly 1.2 changed clones; approximately 2 weeks about 16; four weeks 19. Variance in clone template counts between approximately two-week samples significantly increased with total template count across all healthy donors.

This clonotype originated in a person aged 18 to 75 in good health. V and J are TRBV6-5 and TRBJ2-7; D is possibly TRBD2 (6 bases). The sequencing sample was made of blood. The CDR3 nucleotides are TGTGCCAGCAGTTACTCTGAGGAGGGTAACTACGAGCAGTACTTC. Translated: CASSYSEEGNYEQYF.